The 30 T cell receptor beta chains reported below all come from one sample, sequenced in a study of cytomegalovirus exposure and HLA in healthy donors. Researchers ran the PCR with 60 Vbeta and 13 Jbeta primers. The table came from immunoSEQ multiplex PCR; TCRdb's copy has only in-frame clones and leaves some out. This repertoire includes some 120,000 clones. Sequenced sample: PBMCs. These receptors originate from a young man in good health and CMV-seronegative.

The chain uses TRBV30 and TRBJ2-1, with 7 bases matching TRBD1. This CDR3 has 14 amino acids. Germline CDR1 is GTSNPN and CDR2 is SVGIG (reference sequence). Trimming removed 0 bases from V and 12 bases from J; junction bases left unmatched: 11. CDR3 sequence reads: CAWSVLRGGGGQFF. As DNA, the CDR3 is TGTGCCTGGAGTGTACTTAGAGGGGGCGGCGGGCAGTTCTTC. Combining the CDR3 with reference TRBV30 and TRBJ2-1 gives the whole variable domain SQTIHQWPATLVQPVGSPLSLECTVEGTSNPNLYWYRQAAGRGLQLLFYSVGIGQISSEVPQNLSASRPQDRQFILSSKKLLLSDSGFYLCAWSVLRGGGGQFFGPGTRLTVL.

The rearrangement uses TRBV9 and TRBJ2-7, with 10 bases that match TRBD2. After removal of 4 bases from V and 2 bases from J, the junction contained 9 bases not matched to a gene. CDR1 and CDR2 (germline): SGDLS, YYNGEE. This CDR3 has 16 residues. The CDR3 nucleotides read TGTGCCAGCAGCTTTCGAGCGGGAGGGCCTCCCTACGAGCAGTACTTC. Translation: CASSFRAGGPPYEQYF.

The chain employs TRBV6-5 and TRBJ1-2; D unclear. This CDR3 is 15 amino acids long. Germline V lookup: CDR1 MNHEY, CDR2 SVGAGI. The germline V and J ends were trimmed by 0 bases and 2 bases, with 10 bases remaining between them. CDR3 sequence (DNA): TGTGCCAGCAGTTACTCGATTTCGCAGAACTATGGCTACACCTTC. Protein: CASSYSISQNYGYTF.

The rearrangement joins TRBV19 to TRBJ1-4, with D unresolved. Germline CDR1 reads LNHDA; CDR2 reads SQIVND (reference sequence). The CDR3 has 15 amino acids. V lost 1 base and J lost 0, with 6 bases in between. The CDR3 DNA reads as TGTGCCAGTAGTATAGTTTCGTCAACTAATGAAAAACTGTTTTTT. Translation gives CASSIVSSTNEKLFF.

This chain links TRBV15 with TRBJ1-6, with no clear D. V lost 10 bases to trimming and J lost 3 bases, with 13 bases between them. The CDR3 sequence is 14 residues long. In germline, CDR1 is LNHNV, CDR2 YYDKDF (reference sequence). Here the CDR3 DNA reads TGTGCCAGTGCCCCGGAGCACTATAATTCACCCCTCCACTTT. Protein: CASAPEHYNSPLHF.

The chain uses TRBV4-1 and TRBJ2-1; D is unclear. The CDR3 extends over 14 amino acids. Germline lookup yields CDR1 MGHRA and CDR2 YSYEKL. Trimming removed 1 base from V and 3 bases from J, with 7 bases in between. Here the CDR3 DNA reads TGCGCCAGCAGCCAAGTACACCACTACAATGAGCAGTTCTTC. It specifies CASSQVHHYNEQFF.

The chain uses TRBV29-1 and TRBJ2-1; D remains ambiguous. Germline CDR1 reads SQVTM; CDR2 reads ANQGSEA. The CDR3 extends over 15 amino acids. V was pared by 1 base and J by 4 bases, with 14 bases between. The CDR3 DNA reads as TGCAGCGTTGAAGGGCTGGGCAGGTTATACAATGAGCAGTTCTTC. Protein sequence: CSVEGLGRLYNEQFF.

The V call is TRBV11-3, the J call TRBJ2-1; TRBD2 agrees at 7 bases. The CDR3 runs 16 residues. J lost 0 bases, V lost 1 base, and 3 bases had no gene match. CDR1 and CDR2 from the germline V gene are SGHNT and YENEEA. This CDR3 is CASSLAGGSSYNEQFF. CDR3 sequence (DNA): TGTGCCAGCAGCTTAGCCGGCGGGAGCTCCTACAATGAGCAGTTCTTC.

This chain links TRBV27 with TRBJ2-5; 11 nucleotides match TRBD2. The better agreement between TRBJ2-7 and the DNA end casts doubt on the J call. This CDR3 is built from 15 residues. Germline V gives CDR1 MNHEY, CDR2 SMNVEV (reference sequence). The CDR3 loop reads CASSFTSGSSYEQYF. Written as DNA, the CDR3 is TGTGCCAGCAGCTTCACTAGCGGGAGTTCCTACGAGCAGTACTTC.

The chain links TRBV29-1 to TRBJ1-1; possible D gene TRBD1, 6 bases. The CDR3 has 12 residues. Germline-derived CDR1 and CDR2 are SQVTM and ANQGSEA. Between the trimmed V and J ends, which lost 8 bases and 1 base, there was a span of 11 bases. CDR3 amino acids: CSLIQGNTEAFF. In DNA, the CDR3 is TGCAGCTTAATACAGGGGAACACTGAAGCTTTCTTT. The variable domain in full, with the rest retrieved from reference TRBV29-1 and TRBJ1-1, is SAVISQKPSRDICQRGTSLTIQCQVDSQVTMMFWYRQQPGQSLTLIATANQGSEATYESGFVIDKFPISRPNLTFSTLTVSNMSPEDSSIYLCSLIQGNTEAFFGQGTRLTVV.

The J gene is TRBJ1-2, the V gene TRBV27; weak D call: TRBD1 (5 bases). Per the germline V gene, CDR1 is MNHEY and CDR2 is SMNVEV (reference sequence). This CDR3 comprises 17 residues. V lost 2 bases, J lost 0 bases, and 16 bases lay in between. CDR3 DNA: TGTGCCAGCAGTTTACGGCAGGGAAAGTTCGCTAACTATGGCTACACCTTC. It yields the protein CASSLRQGKFANYGYTF.

The chain joins TRBV5-6 to TRBJ2-7; 7 bases agree with TRBD1. CDR1 is SGHDT, CDR2 YYEEEE, per germline. Trimming cost V 4 bases and J 13 bases; bases outside gene matches: 8. The CDR3 spans 11 residues. The CDR3: CASSTGTDSYF. The CDR3 bases are TGTGCCAGCAGCACCGGGACAGATTCCTACTTC.

The chain couples TRBV4-1 to TRBJ1-6; D is perhaps TRBD1 (5 bases). The CDR3 contains 17 residues. Germline V lookup: CDR1 MGHRA, CDR2 YSYEKL. Trimming left V 1 base short and J 0 bases short, with 10 bases between. The CDR3 reads CASSQGSGFSYNSPLHF. The DNA for the CDR3 is TGCGCCAGCAGCCAAGGGTCAGGGTTCTCCTATAATTCACCCCTCCACTTT.

This rearrangement joins TRBV9 to TRBJ2-3; TRBD1 is a possible D gene (6 bases). V was clipped by 3 bases and J by 5 bases, with 13 bases between them. CDR3 length: 14 residues. Germline CDR1 SGDLS, CDR2 YYNGEE. The CDR3 loop reads CASSARGSVDTQYF. The CDR3, as DNA: TGTGCCAGCAGCGCCAGGGGTTCGGTAGATACGCAGTATTTT. The full variable domain, rest sourced from reference TRBV9 and TRBJ2-3, is DSGVTQTPKHLITATGQRVTLRCSPRSGDLSVYWYQQSLDQGLQFLIQYYNGEERAKGNILERFSAQQFPDLHSELNLSSLELGDSALYFCASSARGSVDTQYFGPGTRLTVL.

The gene calls are TRBV18 and TRBJ2-1; D is unclear. Trimming shortened V by 2 bases and J by 7 bases, and 9 bases separated the two germline ends. The germline V gene encodes CDR1 KGHSH and CDR2 LQKENI. There are 13 residues in the CDR3. This CDR3 reads CASSPNPRNEQFF. Here the CDR3 DNA reads TGTGCCAGCTCACCAAACCCCCGGAATGAGCAGTTCTTC.

The genes are TRBV7-8 and TRBJ1-5; D call uncertain. The CDR3 sequence is 15 residues long. The V and J ends lost 1 base and 4 bases respectively, with 11 bases between them. CDR1 is SGHVS and CDR2 is FQNEAQ in the germline V gene. The CDR3 reads CASSLDRLWNQPQHF. CDR3 DNA: TGTGCCAGCAGCTTAGACAGATTGTGGAATCAGCCCCAGCATTTT.

The chain joins TRBV5-1 to TRBJ2-7; the D gene is possibly TRBD2 (6 bases). The germline gives CDR1 SGHRS, CDR2 YFSETQ. The CDR3 is 15 residues long. Trimming cost V 1 base and J 0 bases, with 11 bases left between them. CDR3 in amino acids: CASSLPGGFSYEQYF. DNA of the CDR3: TGCGCCAGCAGCTTGCCCGGGGGTTTCTCCTACGAGCAGTACTTC.

The V call is TRBV7-8, the J call TRBJ1-5; 12 bases agree with TRBD1. CDR3 length: 20 amino acids. Germline lookup yields CDR1 SGHVS and CDR2 FQNEAQ. V shed 4 bases and J 0 bases; nucleotides not matched to a gene: 13. CDR3 sequence (DNA): TGTGCCAGCAGCTCCAGGATAGGGACAGGGGGCCGATATAGCAATCAGCCCCAGCATTTT. Its protein product is CASSSRIGTGGRYSNQPQHF.

V and J are TRBV5-1 and TRBJ2-7; 9 bases agree with TRBD1. CDR3 length: 14 amino acids. V was clipped by 7 bases and J by 3 bases; unmatched bases: 8. The germline CDR1 and CDR2 sequences are SGHRS and YFSETQ. This CDR3 is CASRKGQGVYEQYF. CDR3 bases: TGCGCCAGCCGCAAGGGACAGGGTGTCTACGAGCAGTACTTC.

The V gene is TRBV7-2, the J gene TRBJ1-2; 7 bases map to TRBD1. Germline V gene lookup returns CDR1 SGHTA and CDR2 FQGNSA. This CDR3 has 13 residues. The junction had 1 base not matched to a gene; V was cut back by 1 base and J by 5 bases. CDR3 in amino acids: CASSLEQGYGYTF. CDR3 bases: TGTGCCAGCAGCTTAGAACAGGGGTATGGCTACACCTTC.

The chain is built from TRBV18 and TRBJ2-1; D possibly corresponds to TRBD1 (7 bases). The germline V and J ends were trimmed by 1 base and 0 bases, with 13 bases remaining between them. The CDR3 length is 17 residues. Germline CDR1 and CDR2: KGHSH and LQKENI. CDR3 sequence reads: CASSPLGGTVSYNEQFF. Written as DNA, the CDR3 is TGTGCCAGCTCACCACTAGGAGGGACAGTCTCCTACAATGAGCAGTTCTTC.

The rearrangement links TRBV30 to TRBJ2-6; 7 nucleotides match TRBD1. Germline V lookup: CDR1 GTSNPN, CDR2 SVGIG (reference sequence). The CDR3 spans 14 residues. Here the CDR3 reads CAGQAPSGANVLTF. The CDR3 DNA sequence: TGTGCTGGACAGGCTCCGTCTGGGGCCAACGTCCTGACTTTC.

The chain joins TRBV6-1 to TRBJ2-7; D remains unclear. Trimming cost V 0 bases and J 3 bases, with 9 bases left between them. The CDR3 is 14 residues long. Germline lookup yields CDR1 MNHNS and CDR2 SASEGT. CDR3 coding DNA: TGTGCCAGCAGTGAAGCCCATATAGTCTACGAGCAGTACTTC. It yields the protein CASSEAHIVYEQYF.

The chain employs TRBV19 and TRBJ2-3; 7 positions agree with TRBD1. CDR1 is LNHDA, CDR2 SQIVND, per germline (reference sequence). J gave up 0 bases and V 6 bases, and 6 bases lay outside the gene matches. The CDR3 extends over 15 amino acids. The CDR3 sequence is CASRDRPISTDTQYF. CDR3 sequence (DNA): TGTGCCAGTAGGGACAGGCCTATTAGCACAGATACGCAGTATTTT.

The chain couples TRBV28 to TRBJ2-1, with 8 positions matching TRBD2. The junction had 5 bases not matched to a gene; V was cut back by 6 bases and J by 10 bases. CDR3 size: 12 residues. The germline V gene encodes CDR1 MDHEN and CDR2 SYDVKM. Written as DNA, the CDR3 is TGTGCCAGCAGGGAGCGGGGGATGGAGCAGTTCTTC. Translating it yields CASRERGMEQFF.

This sequence joins TRBV5-4 and TRBJ1-6; D unresolved. The germline gives CDR1 SGHNT, CDR2 YYREEE (reference sequence). The V and J ends lost 3 bases and 0 bases respectively, with 7 bases between them. The CDR3 has 15 amino acids. The CDR3 loop reads CASSSRSSYNSPLHF. The CDR3 DNA sequence: TGTGCCAGCAGCTCTCGGTCCTCCTATAATTCACCCCTCCACTTT. Drawing the rest from reference TRBV5-4 and TRBJ1-6, the complete variable domain is ETGVTQSPTHLIKTRGQQVTLRCSSQSGHNTVSWYQQALGQGPQFIFQYYREEENGRGNFPPRFSGLQFPNYSSELNVNALELDDSALYLCASSSRSSYNSPLHFGNGTRLTVT.

The rearrangement links TRBV5-6 to TRBJ1-2; D perhaps matches TRBD1 (5 bases). V shed 2 bases and J shed 4 bases, with 12 bases lying between them. Per the germline V gene, CDR1 is SGHDT and CDR2 is YYEEEE. The CDR3 consists of 14 residues. The CDR3 DNA sequence: TGTGCCAGCAGCTTCAGGGATTCGGGCTATGGCTACACCTTC. This codes for CASSFRDSGYGYTF.

This chain links TRBV30 with TRBJ1-5; 8 positions agree with TRBD1. The CDR3 is made up of 15 amino acids. Germline assignment: CDR1 GTSNPN and CDR2 SVGIG (reference sequence). J was trimmed by 7 bases and V by 0 bases; bases with no gene match: 8. Written as DNA, the CDR3 is TGTGCCTGGAGTGTCAGACAGGGGAGCCAACAGCCCCAGCATTTT. Protein sequence: CAWSVRQGSQQPQHF.

Of note for this clone: The germline gene is not matched at one end of the junction; a read error may be the cause. CDR3 coding DNA: TGTGCTAGCAGCTTAGCCAGGGGGTCCTACGAGCAGTACTTC. Residues: CASSLARGSYEQYF. The gene calls are TRBV7-7 and TRBJ2-7, with 7 nucleotides matching TRBD1. The CDR3 is 14 amino acids. The V gene's germline CDR1 is SSHAT and CDR2 FNYEAQ (reference sequence). The variable domain in full, completed from reference TRBV7-7 and TRBJ2-7, reads GAGVSQSPRYKVTKRGQDVTLRCDPISSHATLYWYQQALGQGPEFLTYFNYEAQPDKSGLPSDRFSAERPEGSISTLTIQRTEQRDSAMYRCASSLARGSYEQYFGPGTRLTVT.

As to this clone: It is unclear where the CDR3 begins or ends on the DNA, so no DNA is shown, and the CDR3 is as TCRdb lists it. The chain is built from TRBV19 and TRBJ2-2; TRBD2 reflects the table's D call only, with no check against the DNA. The CDR3 adds up to 11 amino acids, both ends counted. The germline gives CDR1 LNHDA, CDR2 SQIVND (reference sequence). The chain's CDR3 is CASTSAGELFF.